These 20 T cell receptor beta chains were sequenced from one sample in a study of T cell responses to AZD1222 COVID-19 vaccine. The data were produced by immunoSEQ multiplex PCR, yet TCRdb's version contains in-frame clones alone and is incomplete. This repertoire shows 150,000 or so clones, around 92% found once; its top ten account for 2.3%. The specimen was peripheral blood, collected on day 0 of AZD1222 vaccination. The receptors shown here come from an adult in good health.

The V and J genes are TRBV27 and TRBJ1-1; D is perhaps TRBD1 (6 bases). Deletions cut 6 bases from V and 1 base from J, with 9 bases between. Germline values: CDR1 MNHEY, CDR2 SMNVEV (reference sequence). There are 13 residues in the CDR3. CDR3 nucleotides: TGTGCCAGCAGAAAAGGGGGGAACACTGAAGCTTTCTTT. This gives the protein CASRKGGNTEAFF.

J is TRBJ1-3 and V is TRBV6-1, with 10 bases matching TRBD1. Germline lookup yields CDR1 MNHNS and CDR2 SASEGT. The CDR3 loop spans 16 amino acids. The V segment lost 4 bases and the J segment 0 bases; nucleotides outside the gene matches: 3. CDR3 protein: CASSARTGGSGNTIYF. The CDR3 nucleotides are TGTGCCAGCAGTGCCCGGACAGGGGGCTCTGGAAACACCATATATTTT.

V usage is TRBV3-1 (or the pseudogene TRBV3-2) and J usage is TRBJ2-2; D might be TRBD1 (5 bases). V was shortened by 4 bases and J by 6 bases, with 9 bases between the two germline ends. The CDR3 contains 13 residues. The germline gives CDR1 LGHDT, CDR2 YNNKEL (reference sequence). The CDR3 DNA is TGTGCCAGCAGCCCCAGGGAAGCCGGGGAGCTGTTTTTT. This sequence encodes CASSPREAGELFF.

The chain joins TRBV15 to TRBJ1-2; no clear D. Germline assignment: CDR1 LNHNV and CDR2 YYDKDF (reference sequence). This CDR3 is built from 18 residues. V shed 1 base and J shed 1 base, with 19 bases lying between them. As DNA, the CDR3 is TGTGCCACCAGCAGAGTGTCGGGGTCCAGACAAGATAACTATGGCTACACCTTC. This sequence encodes CATSRVSGSRQDNYGYTF.

The rearrangement links TRBV4-1 to TRBJ1-2, with D maybe TRBD1 (5 bases). The CDR3 consists of 16 residues. The germline V and J ends were trimmed by 0 bases and 0 bases, with 11 bases remaining between them. CDR1 and CDR2 from the germline V gene are MGHRA and YSYEKL. CDR3: CASSQDAAGPNYGYTF. For the CDR3, the DNA is TGCGCCAGCAGCCAAGATGCGGCAGGGCCTAACTATGGCTACACCTTC.

The V call is TRBV3-1 (or the pseudogene TRBV3-2), the J call TRBJ2-1; D perhaps matches TRBD2 (6 bases). The germline V gene encodes CDR1 LGHDT and CDR2 YNNKEL (reference sequence). The CDR3 totals 13 residues. V lost 4 bases, J lost 5 bases, and 9 bases lay in between. The CDR3 is CASSLRGHNEQFF. CDR3 nucleotide sequence: TGTGCCAGCAGCCTGCGGGGCCACAATGAGCAGTTCTTC.

This rearrangement joins TRBV28 to TRBJ2-2; 10 nucleotides match TRBD1. The CDR3 has 16 amino acids. CDR1 is MDHEN, CDR2 SYDVKM, per germline. The V segment lost 2 bases and the J segment 8 bases; nucleotides outside the gene matches: 8. In DNA form, the CDR3 reads TGTGCCAGCAGTTTAGCTCGACAGGGGGCCCCTGGGGAGCTGTTTTTT. Its translation: CASSLARQGAPGELFF.

J is TRBJ1-6 and V is TRBV27, with 11 bases that match TRBD1. The CDR3 is made up of 18 amino acids. Germline CDR1 and CDR2: MNHEY and SMNVEV (reference sequence). Losses at the gene ends were 6 bases for V and 0 bases for J; bases not matched to a gene: 7. The CDR3, as DNA: TGTGCCAGCAGCCCCGGGACAGGGGGGGGCTCCTATAATTCACCCCTCCACTTT. Residues: CASSPGTGGGSYNSPLHF.

The chain couples TRBV9 to TRBJ2-1, with D perhaps TRBD1 (6 bases). The CDR3 spans 11 residues. CDR1 is SGDLS, CDR2 YYNGEE, per germline. The V and J ends lost 4 bases and 9 bases respectively, with 8 bases between them. For the CDR3, the DNA is TGTGCCAGCAGCAAACAGGGTGAGCAGTTCTTC. Amino acids: CASSKQGEQFF.

J is TRBJ1-1 and V is TRBV11-2; no clear D. CDR1 and CDR2 from the germline V gene are SGHAT and FQNNGV. The V end was cut by 1 base, the J end by 2 bases, with 8 bases between. The CDR3 runs 14 residues. CDR3 sequence: CASSLGPQNTEAFF. The CDR3 DNA reads TGTGCCAGCAGCTTAGGTCCACAAAACACTGAAGCTTTCTTT.

The chain links TRBV18 to TRBJ2-3; D ambiguous. Germline CDR1 and CDR2: KGHSH and LQKENI. V was shortened by 1 base and J by 0 bases, with 5 bases between the two germline ends. The CDR3 spans 14 residues. The CDR3 sequence is CASSPQPSTDTQYF. The CDR3, as DNA: TGTGCCAGCTCACCACAGCCGAGCACAGATACGCAGTATTTT.

The CDR3 spells CASSLEGINNSPLHF. CDR3 sequence (DNA): TGTGCCAGCAGCTTAGAGGGGATAAATAATTCACCCCTCCACTTT. The chain joins TRBV7-3 to TRBJ1-6; the D gene is possibly TRBD1 (5 bases). The CDR3 has 15 amino acids. The germline V gene has CDR1 SGHTA and CDR2 FQGTGA. V lost 2 bases and J 5 bases, leaving 10 bases between the germline ends.

The CDR3 spells CASSPSDGSYNEQFF. The CDR3 coding sequence is TGTGCCAGCAGCCCTAGCGATGGGTCCTACAATGAGCAGTTCTTC. The J gene is TRBJ2-1, the V gene TRBV3-1 (or the pseudogene TRBV3-2); a weak D match, TRBD2 (6 bases). V was pared by 4 bases and J by 1 base, with 11 bases between. CDR1 LGHDT and CDR2 YNNKEL come from the germline V gene (reference sequence). CDR3 size: 15 residues.

The rearrangement joins TRBV4-2 to TRBJ2-5; D is ambiguous. CDR3 length: 14 amino acids. V was clipped by 1 base and J by 5 bases, with 11 bases between them. CDR1 LGHNA and CDR2 YNFKEQ come from the germline V gene. Here the CDR3 reads CASSQVGPVETQYF. The CDR3, as DNA: TGTGCCAGCAGCCAAGTAGGACCCGTTGAGACCCAGTACTTC.

The V gene is TRBV4-3, the J gene TRBJ2-3; 7 bases match TRBD2. From germline, CDR1 is LGHNA and CDR2 YSLEER. This CDR3 is 15 amino acids long. The V gene end was trimmed by 4 bases and the J gene end by 0 bases; junction bases not matched to a gene: 4. In nucleotides, the CDR3 is TGCGCCAGCAGCCGGGGAGGGCTTAGCACAGATACGCAGTATTTT. Translating it yields CASSRGGLSTDTQYF.

V and J are TRBV30 and TRBJ1-5; TRBD1 is a possible D gene (6 bases). The CDR3 extends over 12 amino acids. Per the germline V gene, CDR1 is GTSNPN and CDR2 is SVGIG (reference sequence). V lost 5 bases and J lost 3, with 8 bases in between. The CDR3 DNA follows: TGTGCCTGGGGGGACACCAATCAGCCCCAGCATTTT. Translation gives CAWGDTNQPQHF.

This chain uses TRBV7-9 with TRBJ2-7, with 8 bases lining up with TRBD1. The CDR3 totals 15 residues. Germline values: CDR1 SEHNR, CDR2 FQNEAQ (reference sequence). V lost 4 bases to trimming and J lost 4 bases; unmatched junction nucleotides: 9. DNA of the CDR3: TGTGCCAGCAGCTATCCTTTGACAGGGGCTTACGAGCAGTACTTC. Protein: CASSYPLTGAYEQYF.

CDR3 residues: CASTPTVEQETQYF. The CDR3 DNA reads TGTGCCAGCACCCCAACTGTGGAACAAGAGACCCAGTACTTC. The V and J genes are TRBV7-2 and TRBJ2-5; D gene ambiguous. The V gene lost 7 bases and the J gene lost 2 bases, with 14 bases spanning the gap. CDR1 SGHTA and CDR2 FQGNSA come from the germline V gene. CDR3 length: 14 residues.

V is TRBV14 and J is TRBJ1-1; TRBD1 matches 9 bases. Trimming removed 1 base from V and 10 bases from J; junction bases left unmatched: 13. CDR1 and CDR2 (germline): SGHDN, FVKESK. The CDR3 spans 16 residues. The DNA for the CDR3 is TGTGCCAGCAGCCAAGTTCCGGGACAGGGTACCCCGTTAGCTTTCTTT. It codes for CASSQVPGQGTPLAFF.

This clone appeared a single time. The chain links TRBV10-3 to TRBJ1-4; 9 nucleotides match TRBD1. The CDR3 is 21 amino acids. In germline, CDR1 is ENHRY, CDR2 SYGVKD. V lost 0 bases and J lost 0; bases outside the gene matches: 14. The CDR3: CAISESPGQGGIGATNEKLFF. CDR3 sequence (DNA): TGTGCCATCAGTGAGTCGCCGGGACAGGGAGGTATTGGGGCAACTAATGAAAAACTGTTTTTT.